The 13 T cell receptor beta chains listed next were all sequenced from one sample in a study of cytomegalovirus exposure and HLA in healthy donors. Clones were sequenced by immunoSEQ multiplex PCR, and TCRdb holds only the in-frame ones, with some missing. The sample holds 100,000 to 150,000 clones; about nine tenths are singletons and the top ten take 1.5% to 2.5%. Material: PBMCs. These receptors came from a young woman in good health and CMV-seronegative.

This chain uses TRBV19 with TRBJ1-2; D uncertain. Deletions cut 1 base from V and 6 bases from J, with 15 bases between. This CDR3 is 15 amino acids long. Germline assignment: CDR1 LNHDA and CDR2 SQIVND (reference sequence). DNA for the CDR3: TGTGCCAGTAGTATAGTGGGCAGGCCACGGAATGGCTACACCTTC. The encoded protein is CASSIVGRPRNGYTF.

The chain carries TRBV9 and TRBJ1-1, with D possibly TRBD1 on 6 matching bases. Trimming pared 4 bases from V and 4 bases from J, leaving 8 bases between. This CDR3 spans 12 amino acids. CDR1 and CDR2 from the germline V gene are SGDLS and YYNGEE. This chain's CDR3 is CASSRGGTEAFF. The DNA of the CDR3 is TGTGCCAGCAGCCGAGGGGGCACTGAAGCTTTCTTT.

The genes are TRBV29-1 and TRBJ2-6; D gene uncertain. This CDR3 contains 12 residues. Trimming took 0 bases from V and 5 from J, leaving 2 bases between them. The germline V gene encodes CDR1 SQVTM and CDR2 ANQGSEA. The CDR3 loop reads CSVEDRANVLTF. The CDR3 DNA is TGCAGCGTTGAAGACAGGGCCAACGTCCTGACTTTC.

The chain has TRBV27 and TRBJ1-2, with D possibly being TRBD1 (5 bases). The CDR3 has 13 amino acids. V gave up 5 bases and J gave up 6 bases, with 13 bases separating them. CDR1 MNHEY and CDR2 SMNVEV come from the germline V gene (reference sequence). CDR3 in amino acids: CASSASGTHGYTF. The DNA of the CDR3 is TGTGCCAGCAGTGCATCCGGGACTCATGGCTACACCTTC.

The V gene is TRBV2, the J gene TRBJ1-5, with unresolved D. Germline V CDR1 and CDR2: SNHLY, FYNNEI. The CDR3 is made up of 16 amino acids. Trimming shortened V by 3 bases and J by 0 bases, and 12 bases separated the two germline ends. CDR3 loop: CASSDITVYSNQPQHF. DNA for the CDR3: TGTGCCAGCAGTGATATTACCGTCTATAGCAATCAGCCCCAGCATTTT.

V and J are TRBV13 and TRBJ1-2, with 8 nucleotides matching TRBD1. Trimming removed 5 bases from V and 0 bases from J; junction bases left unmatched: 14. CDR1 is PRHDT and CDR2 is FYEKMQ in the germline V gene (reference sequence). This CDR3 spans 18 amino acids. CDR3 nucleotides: TGTGCCAGCAGCCAGGGGACAGGCCCTTCTGAAGCTAACTATGGCTACACCTTC. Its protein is CASSQGTGPSEANYGYTF.

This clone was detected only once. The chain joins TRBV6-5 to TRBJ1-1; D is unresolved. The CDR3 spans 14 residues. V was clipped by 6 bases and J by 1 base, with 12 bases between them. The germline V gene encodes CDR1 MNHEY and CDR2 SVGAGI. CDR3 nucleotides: TGTGCCAGCAGCTACAGCGCGGGGAACACTGAAGCTTTCTTT. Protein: CASSYSAGNTEAFF.

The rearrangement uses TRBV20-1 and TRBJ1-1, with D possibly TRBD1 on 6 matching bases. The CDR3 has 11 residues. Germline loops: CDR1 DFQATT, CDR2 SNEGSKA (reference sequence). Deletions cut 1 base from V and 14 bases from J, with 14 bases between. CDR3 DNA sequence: TGCAGTGCTAGAGGGACAGTGAGGGGATTCTTT. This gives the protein CSARGTVRGFF.

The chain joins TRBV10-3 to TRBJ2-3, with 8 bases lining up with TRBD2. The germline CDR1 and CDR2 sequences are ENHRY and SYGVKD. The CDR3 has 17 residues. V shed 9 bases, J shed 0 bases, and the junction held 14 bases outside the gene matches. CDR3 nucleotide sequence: TGTGCCATAAAAGGGACTAGTAGATATGGGAGCACAGATACGCAGTATTTT. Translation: CAIKGTSRYGSTDTQYF.

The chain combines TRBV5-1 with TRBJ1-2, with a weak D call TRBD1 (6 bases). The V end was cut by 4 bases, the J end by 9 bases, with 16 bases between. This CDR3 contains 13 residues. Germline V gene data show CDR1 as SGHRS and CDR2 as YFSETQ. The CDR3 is CASSLLDSLSYTF. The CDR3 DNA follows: TGCGCCAGCAGCCTTCTGGACAGTCTGAGCTACACCTTC. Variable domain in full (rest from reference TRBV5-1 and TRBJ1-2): KAGVTQTPRYLIKTRGQQVTLSCSPISGHRSVSWYQQTPGQGLQFLFEYFSETQRNKGNFPGRFSGRQFSNSRSEMNVSTLELGDSALYLCASSLLDSLSYTFGSGTRLTVV.

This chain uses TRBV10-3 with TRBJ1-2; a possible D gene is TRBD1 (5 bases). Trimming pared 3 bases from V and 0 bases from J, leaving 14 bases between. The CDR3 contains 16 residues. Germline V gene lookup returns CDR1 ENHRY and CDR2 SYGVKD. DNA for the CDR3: TGTGCCATCAGTGACCGGGGGTACAGTGCTAACTATGGCTACACCTTC. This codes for CAISDRGYSANYGYTF.

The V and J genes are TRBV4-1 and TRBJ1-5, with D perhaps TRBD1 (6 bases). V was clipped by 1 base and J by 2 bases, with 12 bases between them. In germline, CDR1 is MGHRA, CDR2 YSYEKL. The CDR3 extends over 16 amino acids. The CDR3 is CASSQGRGAGNQPQHF. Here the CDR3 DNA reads TGCGCCAGCAGCCAAGGACGGGGGGCGGGCAATCAGCCCCAGCATTTT.

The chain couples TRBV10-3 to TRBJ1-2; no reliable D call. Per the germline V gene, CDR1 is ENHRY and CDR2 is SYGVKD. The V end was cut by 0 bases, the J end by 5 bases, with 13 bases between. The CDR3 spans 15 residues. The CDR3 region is CAISESTLETYGYTF. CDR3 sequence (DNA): TGTGCCATCAGTGAGTCGACTCTGGAGACTTATGGCTACACCTTC.